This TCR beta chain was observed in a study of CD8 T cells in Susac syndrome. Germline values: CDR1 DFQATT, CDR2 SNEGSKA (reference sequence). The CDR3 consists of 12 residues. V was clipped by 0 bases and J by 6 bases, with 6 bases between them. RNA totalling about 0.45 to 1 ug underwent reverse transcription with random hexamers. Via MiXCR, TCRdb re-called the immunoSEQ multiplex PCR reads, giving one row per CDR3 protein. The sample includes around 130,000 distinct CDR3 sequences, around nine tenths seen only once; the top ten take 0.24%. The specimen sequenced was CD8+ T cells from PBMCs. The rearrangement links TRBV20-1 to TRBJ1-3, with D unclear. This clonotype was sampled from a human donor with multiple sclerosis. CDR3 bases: TGCAGTGCTAGAGAGGCAGAAAACACCATATATTTT. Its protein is CSAREAENTIYF.